The present T cell receptor beta chain was sequenced within a study of regulatory T cells in long-lasting Graves disease. The overall study: Graves' patients with a new diagnosis had received antithyroid drugs under 3 months.

Investigators prepared the TCR beta libraries by applying iRepertoire HTBI primers and Arm-PCR of CDR3 regions. MiXCR, run by TCRdb on the multiplex PCR reads, gives a single entry per CDR3 protein. The table lists about 540,000 distinct CDR3 sequences, roughly 13% of them singletons. CDR1 is MNHEY and CDR2 is SMNVEV in the germline V gene (reference sequence). The CDR3 spans 15 residues. Trimming left V 5 bases short and J 4 bases short, with 15 bases between. This clonotype was seen many times. The time point here: newly diagnosed GD, antithyroid drugs for less than 3 months. Researchers made the TCR library from RNA that was extracted from PBMCs. These records were also assigned to another study, of T cells in Graves' hyperthyroidism and ophthalmopathy. That paper notes: Subjects aged 18 to 65 presented with newly diagnosed hyperthyroidism of less than 2 months' duration. The TCR CDR3 first-round RT-PCR relied on the HTBI primer set. Most clonotypes that expanded in the thyroid above 0.001 also showed up in blood.

This sequence joins TRBV27 and TRBJ1-5; D unresolved. This sample comprised peripheral blood mononuclear cells (PBMCs), obtained at new diagnosis, from a patient treated with antithyroid drugs. This sequence was found in a young man with Graves disease. CDR3 in DNA: TGTGCCAGCAGTCTTACAGCGTCTTCTAATCAGCCCCAGCATTTT. Its protein product is CASSLTASSNQPQHF.